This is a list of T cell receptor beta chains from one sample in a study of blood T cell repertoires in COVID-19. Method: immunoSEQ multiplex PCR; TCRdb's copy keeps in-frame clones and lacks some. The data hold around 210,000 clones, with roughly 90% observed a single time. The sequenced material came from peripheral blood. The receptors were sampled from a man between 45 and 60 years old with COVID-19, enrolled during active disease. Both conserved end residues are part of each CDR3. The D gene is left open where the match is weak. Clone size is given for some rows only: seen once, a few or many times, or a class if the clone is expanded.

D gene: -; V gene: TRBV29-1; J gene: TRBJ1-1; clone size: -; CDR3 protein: CSVGTGQNTEAFF; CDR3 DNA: TGCAGCGTTGGAACCGGACAGAACACTGAAGCTTTCTTT
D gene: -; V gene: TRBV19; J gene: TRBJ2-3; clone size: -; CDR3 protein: CASSIGLPQLSTDTQYF; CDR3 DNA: TGTGCCAGTAGTATAGGGCTCCCACAGTTGAGCACAGATACGCAGTATTTT
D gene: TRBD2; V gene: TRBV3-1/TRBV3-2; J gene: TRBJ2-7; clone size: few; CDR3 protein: CASSSRWTQGGLSSYEQYF; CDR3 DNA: TGTGCCAGCAGCTCCCGGTGGACCCAGGGAGGGCTGTCCTCCTACGAGCAGTACTTC
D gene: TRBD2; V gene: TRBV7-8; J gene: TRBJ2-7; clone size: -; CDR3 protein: CASRRRAGGQTPPYEQYF; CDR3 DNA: TGTGCCAGCCGCCGGCGGGCGGGAGGCCAGACCCCACCCTACGAGCAGTACTTC
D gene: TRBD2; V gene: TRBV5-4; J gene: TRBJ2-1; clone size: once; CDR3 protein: CASSTLAGGRKGEQFF; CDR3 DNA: TGTGCCAGCAGCACCTTAGCGGGGGGCCGGAAGGGTGAGCAGTTCTTC
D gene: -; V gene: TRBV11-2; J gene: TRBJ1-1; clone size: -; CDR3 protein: CASSLGLRGEAFF; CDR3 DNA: TGTGCCAGCAGCTTAGGCCTTAGGGGAGAAGCTTTCTTT
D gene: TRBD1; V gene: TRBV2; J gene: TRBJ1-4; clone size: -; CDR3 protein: CASRLDRGRNEKLFF; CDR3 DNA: TGTGCCAGCAGGCTGGACAGGGGCCGTAATGAAAAACTGTTTTTT
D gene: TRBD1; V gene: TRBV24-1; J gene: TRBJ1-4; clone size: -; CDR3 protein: CATSDSTGANEKLFF; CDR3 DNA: TGTGCCACCAGTGACTCGACAGGGGCTAATGAAAAACTGTTTTTT
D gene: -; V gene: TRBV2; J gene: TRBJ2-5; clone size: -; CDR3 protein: CASREGGAGLETQYF; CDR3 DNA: TGTGCCAGCAGAGAAGGCGGGGCGGGGTTGGAGACCCAGTACTTC
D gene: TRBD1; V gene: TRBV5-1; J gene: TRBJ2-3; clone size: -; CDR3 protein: CASSLRTGRPTDTQYF; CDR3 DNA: TGCGCCAGCAGCTTACGGACAGGGCGCCCCACAGATACGCAGTATTTT
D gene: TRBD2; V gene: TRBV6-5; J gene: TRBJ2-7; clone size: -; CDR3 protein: CASRREGTSHYEQYF; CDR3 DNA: TGTGCCAGCAGGAGGGAGGGGACGTCACACTACGAGCAGTACTTC
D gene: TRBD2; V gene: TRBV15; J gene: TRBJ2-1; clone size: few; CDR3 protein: CATSRDLGLTISSYNEQFF; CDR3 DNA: TGTGCCACCAGCAGAGATCTGGGACTAACTATTAGCTCCTACAATGAGCAGTTCTTC
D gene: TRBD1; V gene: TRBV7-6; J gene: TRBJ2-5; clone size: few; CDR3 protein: CASSRRGRGQGGGETQYF; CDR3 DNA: TGTGCCAGCAGCCGCAGGGGGAGAGGACAGGGAGGAGGAGAGACCCAGTACTTC
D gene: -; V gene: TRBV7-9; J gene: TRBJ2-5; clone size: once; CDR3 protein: CASSPGTTLETQYF; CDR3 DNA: TGTGCCAGCAGCCCTGGCACTACCCTAGAGACCCAGTACTTC
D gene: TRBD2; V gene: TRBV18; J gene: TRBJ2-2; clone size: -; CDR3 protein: CASSPLGLAGIGNTGELFF; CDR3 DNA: TGTGCCAGCTCACCACTTGGACTAGCGGGAATTGGGAACACCGGGGAGCTGTTTTTT
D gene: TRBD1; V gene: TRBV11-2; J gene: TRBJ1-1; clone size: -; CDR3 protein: CASRTGEGSSTEAFF; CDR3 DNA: TGTGCCAGTAGGACAGGGGAGGGAAGTAGCACTGAAGCTTTCTTT
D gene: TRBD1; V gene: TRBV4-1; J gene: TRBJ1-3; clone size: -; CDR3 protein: CASSQDEQGASGNTIYF; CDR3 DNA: TGCGCCAGCAGCCAAGACGAACAGGGGGCTTCCGGAAACACCATATATTTT
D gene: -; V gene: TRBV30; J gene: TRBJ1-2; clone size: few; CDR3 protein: CAWSTRGAHGYTF; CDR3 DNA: TGTGCCTGGAGTACCCGGGGAGCTCACGGCTACACCTTC
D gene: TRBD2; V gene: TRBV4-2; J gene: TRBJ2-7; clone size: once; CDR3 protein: CASSQDAATSGSGTSREQYF; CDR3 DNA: TGTGCCAGCAGCCAAGATGCCGCGACTAGCGGAAGTGGGACCTCTAGAGAGCAGTACTTC
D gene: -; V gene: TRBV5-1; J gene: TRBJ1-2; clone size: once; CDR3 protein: CASSETRAGYGYTF; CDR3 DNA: TGCGCCAGCAGCGAGACCAGGGCTGGCTATGGCTACACCTTC
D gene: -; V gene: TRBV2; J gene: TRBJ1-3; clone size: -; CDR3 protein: CASKSDSPTIYF; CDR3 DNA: TGTGCCAGCAAATCCGACAGCCCCACCATATATTTT
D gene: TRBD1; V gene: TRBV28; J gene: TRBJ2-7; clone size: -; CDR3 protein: CASSLWRGHDEQYF; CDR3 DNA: TGTGCCAGCAGTTTATGGAGGGGGCATGACGAGCAGTACTTC
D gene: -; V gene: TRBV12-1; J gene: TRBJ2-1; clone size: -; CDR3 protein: CASSPALVAGNNEQFF; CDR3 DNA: TGTGCCAGCAGCCCTGCGTTGGTAGCGGGAAACAATGAGCAGTTCTTC
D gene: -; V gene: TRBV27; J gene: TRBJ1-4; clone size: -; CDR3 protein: CASRTSARGNEKLFF; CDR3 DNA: TGTGCCAGCAGAACCTCCGCGCGGGGTAATGAAAAACTGTTTTTT
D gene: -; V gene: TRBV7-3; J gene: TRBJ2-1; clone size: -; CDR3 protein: CASSQDYSSYNEQFF; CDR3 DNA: TGTGCCAGCAGCCAGGACTACAGCTCCTACAATGAGCAGTTCTTC
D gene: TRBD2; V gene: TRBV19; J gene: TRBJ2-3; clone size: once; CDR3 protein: CASSTILAGAVDTQYF; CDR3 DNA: TGTGCCAGTAGTACCATACTAGCGGGAGCAGTCGATACGCAGTATTTT
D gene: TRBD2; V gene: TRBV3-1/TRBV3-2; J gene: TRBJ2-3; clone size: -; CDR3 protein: CASSPPGASGRGTQYF; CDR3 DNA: TGTGCCAGCAGCCCCCCTGGGGCTAGCGGGAGAGGTACGCAGTATTTT
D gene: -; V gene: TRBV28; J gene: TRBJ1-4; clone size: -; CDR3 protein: CASRMSREKLFF; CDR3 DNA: TGTGCCAGCAGAATGTCTAGGGAAAAACTGTTTTTT
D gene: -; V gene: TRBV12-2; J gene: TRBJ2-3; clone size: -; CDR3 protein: CASRLGHSTDTQYF; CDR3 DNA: TGTGCAAGTCGCTTAGGACACAGCACAGATACGCAGTATTTT
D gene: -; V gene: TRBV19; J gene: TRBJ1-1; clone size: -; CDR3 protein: CASSINSEAFF; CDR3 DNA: TGTGCCAGTAGTATAAACAGTGAAGCTTTCTTT
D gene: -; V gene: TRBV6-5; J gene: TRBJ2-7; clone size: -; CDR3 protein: CASMPRGGTYEQYF; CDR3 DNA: TGTGCCAGCATGCCCAGGGGCGGTACCTACGAGCAGTACTTC
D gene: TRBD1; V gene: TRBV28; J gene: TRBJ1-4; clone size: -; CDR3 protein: CASGQGGVREKLFF; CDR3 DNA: TGTGCCAGCGGACAGGGGGGGGTTCGTGAAAAACTGTTTTTT
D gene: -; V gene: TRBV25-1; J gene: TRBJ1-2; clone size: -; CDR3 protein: CASMIGGESGYTF; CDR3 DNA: TGTGCCAGCATGATCGGGGGGGAGAGTGGCTACACCTTC
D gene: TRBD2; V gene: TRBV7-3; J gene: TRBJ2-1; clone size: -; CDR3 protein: CASSFGLAGEGEQFF; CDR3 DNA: TGTGCCAGCAGCTTCGGACTAGCGGGAGAGGGTGAGCAGTTCTTC
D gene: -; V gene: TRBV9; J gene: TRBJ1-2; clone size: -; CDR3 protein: CASSVSPTGYGYTF; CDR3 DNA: TGTGCCAGCAGCGTATCCCCGACTGGCTATGGCTACACCTTC
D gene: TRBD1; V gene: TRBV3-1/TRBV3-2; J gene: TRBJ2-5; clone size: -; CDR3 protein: CASSQSQGAEEETQYF; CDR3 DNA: TGTGCCAGCAGCCAGTCACAGGGGGCAGAGGAAGAGACCCAGTACTTC
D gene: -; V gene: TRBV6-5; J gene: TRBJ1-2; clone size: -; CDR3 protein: CASRREFEFGYGYTF; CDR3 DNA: TGTGCCAGCAGGCGGGAGTTTGAGTTTGGCTATGGCTACACCTTC
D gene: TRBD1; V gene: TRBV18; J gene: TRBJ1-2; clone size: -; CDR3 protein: CASSPATGDGYTF; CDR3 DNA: TGTGCCAGCTCACCCGCGACAGGGGATGGCTACACCTTC
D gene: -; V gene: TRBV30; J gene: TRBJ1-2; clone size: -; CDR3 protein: CAWSGRVGYTF; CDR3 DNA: TGTGCCTGGAGTGGCAGGGTTGGCTACACCTTC
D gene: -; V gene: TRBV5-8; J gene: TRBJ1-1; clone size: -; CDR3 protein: CASSGRGSAFF; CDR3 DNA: TGTGCCAGCAGCGGCAGGGGCTCAGCTTTCTTT
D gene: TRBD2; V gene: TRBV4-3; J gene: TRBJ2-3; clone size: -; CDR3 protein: CASSQGILRGGTDTQYF; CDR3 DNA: TGCGCCAGCAGCCAAGGCATATTGCGGGGGGGCACAGATACGCAGTATTTT
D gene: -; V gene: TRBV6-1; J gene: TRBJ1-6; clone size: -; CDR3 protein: CASSETPAGWGSPLHF; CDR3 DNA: TGTGCCAGCAGTGAAACCCCGGCAGGGTGGGGTTCACCCCTCCACTTT
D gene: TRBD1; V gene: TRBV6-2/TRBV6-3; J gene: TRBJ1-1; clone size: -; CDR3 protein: CASSYSPTGWYTEAFF; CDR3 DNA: TGTGCCAGCAGTTACTCCCCGACAGGGTGGTACACTGAAGCTTTCTTT
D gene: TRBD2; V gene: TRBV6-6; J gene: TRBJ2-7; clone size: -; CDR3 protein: CASSRQAPGAGGSYEQYF; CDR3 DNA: TGTGCCAGCAGCCGACAGGCCCCTGGAGCGGGAGGATCCTACGAGCAGTACTTC
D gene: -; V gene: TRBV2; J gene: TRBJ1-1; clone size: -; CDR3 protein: CASSSPGNHWAFF; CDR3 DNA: TGTGCCAGCAGTTCTCCCGGGAATCATTGGGCTTTCTTT
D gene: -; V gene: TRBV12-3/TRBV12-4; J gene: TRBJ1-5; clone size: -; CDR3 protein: CASSQNREQPQHF; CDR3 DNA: TGTGCCAGCAGTCAAAACAGGGAACAGCCCCAGCATTTT
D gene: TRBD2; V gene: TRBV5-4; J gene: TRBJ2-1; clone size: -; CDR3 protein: CASSLWTSGRNEQFF; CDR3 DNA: TGTGCCAGCAGCTTGTGGACTAGCGGACGCAATGAGCAGTTCTTC
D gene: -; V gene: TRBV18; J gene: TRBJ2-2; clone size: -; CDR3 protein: CASSPMGATGELFF; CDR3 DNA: TGTGCCAGCTCACCAATGGGAGCCACCGGGGAGCTGTTTTTT
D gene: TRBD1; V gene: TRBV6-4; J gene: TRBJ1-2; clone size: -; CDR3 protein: CASSEYPGTGYGYTF; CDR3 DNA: TGTGCCAGCAGTGAATACCCCGGGACAGGCTATGGCTACACCTTC
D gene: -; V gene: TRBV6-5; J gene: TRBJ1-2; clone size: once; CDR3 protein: CASSAFQGANYGYTF; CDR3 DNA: TGTGCCAGCAGCGCTTTTCAAGGAGCTAACTATGGCTACACCTTC
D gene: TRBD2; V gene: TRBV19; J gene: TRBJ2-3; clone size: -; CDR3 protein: CASSSSGSPDTQYF; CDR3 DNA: TGTGCCAGTAGTTCGAGCGGGAGCCCAGATACGCAGTATTTT
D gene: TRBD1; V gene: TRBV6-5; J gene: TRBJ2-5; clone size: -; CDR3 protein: CASLSGQSQETQYF; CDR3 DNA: TGTGCCAGTTTGTCGGGACAGAGCCAAGAGACCCAGTACTTC